The rows below give T cell receptor beta chains drawn from one sample of a study of blood T cell repertoires in COVID-19. TCRdb's table, derived via immunoSEQ multiplex PCR, lists solely in-frame clones and lacks some. The table includes approximately 110,000 clones, roughly 85% detected once. Sequencing used peripheral blood. These TCRs come from a human donor in a cohort sampled during active COVID-19. Both conserved end residues are part of each CDR3. A D gene is named only where the DNA matches it firmly. Size is omitted from some rows. Given values are once, few, many or a class for expanded clones.

.,TRBV7-2,TRBJ1-6,.,TGTGCCAGCAGCTTACAGGGTAATTCACCCCTCCACTTT,CASSLQGNSPLHF
.,TRBV5-1,TRBJ2-1,.,TGCGCCAGCATTGAGGGGGGGGCGTACCATCTTAATGAGCAGTTCTTC,CASIEGGAYHLNEQFF
once,TRBV3-1/TRBV3-2,TRBJ2-5,TRBD1,TGTGCCAGCAGCCAAGGCTGGACAGGGGGGGAGACCCAGTACTTC,CASSQGWTGGETQYF
few,TRBV7-2,TRBJ1-2,TRBD1,TGTGCCAGCAGCTTAGGGACAGGGGGCACCCTAGGCGGCTACACCTTC,CASSLGTGGTLGGYTF
few,TRBV9,TRBJ1-6,.,TGTGCCAGCAGCGAAGGGGAGGGTTCACCCCTCCACTTT,CASSEGEGSPLHF
few,TRBV11-2,TRBJ2-1,.,TGTGCCAGCAGCTCCCGACAGATCTACAATGAGCAGTTCTTC,CASSSRQIYNEQFF
.,TRBV19,TRBJ1-5,TRBD1,TGTGCCAGTAGTATAGATCGGGACAGGGTTCAGCCCCAGCATTTT,CASSIDRDRVQPQHF
.,TRBV6-5,TRBJ1-5,.,TGTGCCAGCAGGGACAATCGGGCAAGGCCCCAGCATTTT,CASRDNRARPQHF
.,TRBV30,TRBJ2-2,.,TGTGCCTGGAGTCCCCCCCGGACAAGGGTTGGGATCACCGGGGAGCTGTTTTTT,CAWSPPRTRVGITGELFF
.,TRBV25-1,TRBJ1-1,.,TGTGCCAGCAGCACTCCCGCGCGGGGGAACACTGAAGCTTTCTTT,CASSTPARGNTEAFF
.,TRBV7-3,TRBJ2-3,.,TGTGCCAGCAGCCATTTCGGGGGAGGCACAGATACGCAGTATTTT,CASSHFGGGTDTQYF
.,TRBV7-9,TRBJ2-7,.,TGTGCCAGCAGCTTCGGTGCGGGCAGTCAAGACGAGCAGTACTTC,CASSFGAGSQDEQYF
.,TRBV28,TRBJ2-5,TRBD1,TGTGCCAGCAGTCCGCGGGACAGGGTGATGGAGACCCAGTACTTC,CASSPRDRVMETQYF
few,TRBV30,TRBJ2-1,TRBD2,TGTGCCTGGAGTGATGGCGGGGGTTTCTATGAGCAGTTCTTC,CAWSDGGGFYEQFF
.,TRBV20-1,TRBJ2-1,.,TGCAGTGCTAGTGTCGGGAGCTCCTACAATGAGCAGTTCTTC,CSASVGSSYNEQFF
.,TRBV21-1,TRBJ2-4,.,TGTGCCAGCAGCGCCCAGGGGGACCTAGCCAAAAACATTCAGTACTTC,CASSAQGDLAKNIQYF
.,TRBV4-2,TRBJ2-1,.,TGTGCCAGCAGCCATCCGGAGGGACGGGGGGCACAAGAGCAGTTCTTC,CASSHPEGRGAQEQFF
.,TRBV7-2,TRBJ1-6,TRBD1,TGTGCCAGCACCTGGGACAGGGGGCAATCACCCCTCCACTTT,CASTWDRGQSPLHF
.,TRBV9,TRBJ1-6,TRBD1,TGTGCCAGCAGCGGGACAGGATCCTATAATTCACCCCTCCACTTT,CASSGTGSYNSPLHF
.,TRBV7-6,TRBJ1-4,TRBD1,TGTGCCAGCAGCGGTGTGGGACAGGGTCATGAAAAACTGTTTTTT,CASSGVGQGHEKLFF
once,TRBV12-3/TRBV12-4,TRBJ1-2,.,TGTGCCAGCAGTTTAAGGGGCGGGGTTGGCTACACCTTC,CASSLRGGVGYTF
.,TRBV2,TRBJ1-3,.,TGTGCCAGCCCTCCCAGGCAGCTCGCAGTAACCCTCTCTGGAAACACCATATATTTT,CASPPRQLAVTLSGNTIYF
.,TRBV6-5,TRBJ1-2,.,TGTGCCAGCAGGCGGGACCAACCCTATGGCTACACCTTC,CASRRDQPYGYTF
.,TRBV19,TRBJ2-1,TRBD2,TGTGCCAGTAGTCCCGTAGCGGGGGGAGGGTACAATGAGCAGTTCTTC,CASSPVAGGGYNEQFF
.,TRBV7-2,TRBJ1-4,.,TGTGCCAGCACATACAGTGCAACTAATGAAAAACTGTTTTTT,CASTYSATNEKLFF
.,TRBV19,TRBJ2-7,TRBD1,TGTGCCAGTAGTAAAATGGACAGGTCGGATTACGAGCAGTACTTC,CASSKMDRSDYEQYF
once,TRBV11-3,TRBJ2-3,TRBD1,TGTGCCAGCAGCTTGGGACAGGGAAGTTCAGATACGCAGTATTTT,CASSLGQGSSDTQYF
once,TRBV6-1,TRBJ1-2,TRBD1,TGTGCCAGCAGTGCGAGACAGGGGTGGTCTAACTATGGCTACACCTTC,CASSARQGWSNYGYTF
.,TRBV30,TRBJ1-1,.,TGTGCCTGGAGTGTACAAGGGCAGGGGAACACTGAAGCTTTCTTT,CAWSVQGQGNTEAFF
once,TRBV12-3/TRBV12-4,TRBJ1-5,.,TGTGCCAGCAGTAACCTAAATCAGCCCCAGCATTTT,CASSNLNQPQHF
.,TRBV27,TRBJ1-5,TRBD1,TGTGCCAGCAGTTTATCCAGGGGGCAGGGTCAGCCCCAGCATTTT,CASSLSRGQGQPQHF
.,TRBV6-1,TRBJ1-2,TRBD1,TGTGCCAGCAGTGAAACAGGGGCACCTAACTATGGCTACACCTTC,CASSETGAPNYGYTF
.,TRBV7-9,TRBJ2-7,TRBD2,TGTGCCAGCAGCTTAGGTGGGACTAGCGGGGTTTACGAGCAGTACTTC,CASSLGGTSGVYEQYF
.,TRBV9,TRBJ1-2,TRBD1,TGTGCCAGCAGCTCCCGGGACAGGGGTTATGGCTACACCTTC,CASSSRDRGYGYTF
.,TRBV27,TRBJ1-5,.,TGTGCCAGCAGTACAGGGTCCAATCAGCCCCAGCATTTT,CASSTGSNQPQHF
.,TRBV7-2,TRBJ1-1,.,TGTGCCAGCAGCTTATGGGCAGATAGTAAAATGAACACTGAAGCTTTCTTT,CASSLWADSKMNTEAFF
.,TRBV5-1,TRBJ2-7,TRBD1,TGCGCCAGCAGCTTCGAGGACAGGGGGTACGAGCAGTACTTC,CASSFEDRGYEQYF
.,TRBV7-8,TRBJ2-1,.,TGTGCCAGCACTAGAACACAGGGATTAGTCCAGTTCTTC,CASTRTQGLVQFF
.,TRBV6-5,TRBJ1-5,.,TGTGCCAGCAGTTACTCCGCACTTTATAGCAATCAGCCCCAGCATTTT,CASSYSALYSNQPQHF
few,TRBV24-1,TRBJ2-3,TRBD2,TGTGCCACCCACGGGGGGGGTCGGGATACGCAGTATTTT,CATHGGGRDTQYF
.,TRBV6-5,TRBJ1-5,.,TGTGCCAGCAGTATGGACTGGGATCAGCCCCAGCATTTT,CASSMDWDQPQHF
.,TRBV19,TRBJ2-1,TRBD1,TGTGCCAGTAGTGAGGGACAGGGGGCCTATGAGCAGTTCTTC,CASSEGQGAYEQFF
.,TRBV6-6,TRBJ2-5,.,TGTGCCAGCAGTTACTCTACTCAAGAGACCCAGTACTTC,CASSYSTQETQYF
.,TRBV19,TRBJ2-2,TRBD1,TGTGCCAGTAGCCCCTCTGTCAGGGGGACCGGGGAGCTGTTTTTT,CASSPSVRGTGELFF
.,TRBV6-1,TRBJ2-7,TRBD1,TGTGCCAGCAGTGAACTGAGACAGGGTCCAGCACGGGAGCAGTACTTC,CASSELRQGPAREQYF
.,TRBV28,TRBJ2-7,TRBD1,TGTGCCAGCACCCACTTCCCCGGGACAGGGGGCAAGGGATACGAGCAGTACTTC,CASTHFPGTGGKGYEQYF
.,TRBV20-1,TRBJ2-2,.,TGCAGTGCTAGTTGGGGCGCAGGGACCGGGGAGCTGTTTTTT,CSASWGAGTGELFF
once,TRBV30,TRBJ2-7,TRBD2,TGTGCCTGGAGTTTTGGGGAGGGTCGAGAGCAGTACTTC,CAWSFGEGREQYF
.,TRBV7-9,TRBJ1-1,.,TGTGCCAGCAGCCCCCTGACAGCCTCCACTGAAGCTTTCTTT,CASSPLTASTEAFF
.,TRBV11-2,TRBJ1-6,.,TGTGCCAGCAGTTTCACTCAGGGCAGAAACTATAATTCACCCCTCCACTTT,CASSFTQGRNYNSPLHF
.,TRBV27,TRBJ1-2,TRBD1,TGTGCCAGCAGTTCCGACCAGTCATTCGACAGGGCTTGGGGCTACACCTTC,CASSSDQSFDRAWGYTF
few,TRBV12-3/TRBV12-4,TRBJ1-5,.,TGTGCCAGCAGCTTGATCGGTCAGCCCCAGCATTTT,CASSLIGQPQHF
.,TRBV6-6,TRBJ1-1,TRBD1,TGTGCCAGCAGACCCGGGACAGGGGCAGTGGCTGAAGCTTTCTTT,CASRPGTGAVAEAFF
once,TRBV12-3/TRBV12-4,TRBJ1-2,.,TGTGCCAGCAGTTTGGACACGCGATATGGCTACACCTTC,CASSLDTRYGYTF
.,TRBV2,TRBJ2-7,.,TGTGCCAGCAGCGAGTGGACGGGGAGTATCTACGAGCAGTACTTC,CASSEWTGSIYEQYF
.,TRBV7-9,TRBJ1-2,TRBD1,TGTGCCAGCAGTAGACAGGGTTTCAACTATGGCTACACCTTC,CASSRQGFNYGYTF
few,TRBV2,TRBJ1-5,.,TGTGCCAGCAGTCGGATCGACAACTATCAGCCCCAGCATTTT,CASSRIDNYQPQHF
.,TRBV11-2,TRBJ2-5,.,TGTGCCAGCAGCTTAGTACAAGAGACCCAGTACTTC,CASSLVQETQYF
.,TRBV6-2/TRBV6-3,TRBJ2-7,.,TGTGCCAGCAGTCCAGGACAGTTCGCATCCGAGCAGTACTTC,CASSPGQFASEQYF
once,TRBV27,TRBJ2-2,TRBD2,TGTGCCAGCAGTCCGGGAGGGCGGGCCGGGGAGCTGTTTTTT,CASSPGGRAGELFF